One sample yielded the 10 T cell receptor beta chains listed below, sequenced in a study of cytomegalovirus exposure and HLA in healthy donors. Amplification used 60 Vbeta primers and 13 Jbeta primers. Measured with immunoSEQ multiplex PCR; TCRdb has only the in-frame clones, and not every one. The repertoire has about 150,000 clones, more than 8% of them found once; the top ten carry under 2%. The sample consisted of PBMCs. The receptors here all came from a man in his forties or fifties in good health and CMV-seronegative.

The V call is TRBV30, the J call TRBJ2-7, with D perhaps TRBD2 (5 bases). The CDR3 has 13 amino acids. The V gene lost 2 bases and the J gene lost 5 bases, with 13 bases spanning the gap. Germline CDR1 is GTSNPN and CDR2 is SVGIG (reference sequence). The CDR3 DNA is TGTGCCTGGAGTCATGGGCAAGCGGACGAGCAGTACTTC. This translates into CAWSHGQADEQYF.

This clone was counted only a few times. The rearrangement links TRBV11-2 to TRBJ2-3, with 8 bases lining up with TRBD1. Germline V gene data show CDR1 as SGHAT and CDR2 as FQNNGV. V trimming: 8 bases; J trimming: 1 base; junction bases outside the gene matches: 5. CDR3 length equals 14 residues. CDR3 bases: TGTGCCAGCGGCCCGGGACAGGGCACAGATACGCAGTATTTT. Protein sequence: CASGPGQGTDTQYF.

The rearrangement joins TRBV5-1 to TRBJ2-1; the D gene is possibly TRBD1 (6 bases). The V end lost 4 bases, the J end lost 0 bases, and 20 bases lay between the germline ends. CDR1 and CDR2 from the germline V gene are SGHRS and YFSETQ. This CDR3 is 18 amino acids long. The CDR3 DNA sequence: TGCGCCAGCAGCCCCATGTGGGGACACCTGAGCTCCTACAATGAGCAGTTCTTC. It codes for CASSPMWGHLSSYNEQFF.

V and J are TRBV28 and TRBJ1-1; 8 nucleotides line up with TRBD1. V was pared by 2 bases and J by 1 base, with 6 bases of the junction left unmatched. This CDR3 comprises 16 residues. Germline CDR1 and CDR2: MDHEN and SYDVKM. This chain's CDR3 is CASSLMAGGANTEAFF. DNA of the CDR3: TGTGCCAGCAGTTTAATGGCAGGGGGCGCGAACACTGAAGCTTTCTTT.

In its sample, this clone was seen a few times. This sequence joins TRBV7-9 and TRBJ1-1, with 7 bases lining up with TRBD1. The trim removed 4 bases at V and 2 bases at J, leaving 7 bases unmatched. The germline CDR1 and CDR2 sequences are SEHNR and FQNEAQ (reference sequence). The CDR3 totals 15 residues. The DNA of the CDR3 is TGTGCCAGCAGCTCTCACAGGGGCCGTAACACTGAAGCTTTCTTT. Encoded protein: CASSSHRGRNTEAFF.

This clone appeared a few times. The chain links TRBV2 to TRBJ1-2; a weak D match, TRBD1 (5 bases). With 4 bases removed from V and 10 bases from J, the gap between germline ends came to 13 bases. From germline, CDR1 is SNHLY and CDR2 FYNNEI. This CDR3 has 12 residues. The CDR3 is CASSGWQGPYTF. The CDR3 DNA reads TGTGCCAGCAGTGGGTGGCAGGGCCCCTACACCTTC.

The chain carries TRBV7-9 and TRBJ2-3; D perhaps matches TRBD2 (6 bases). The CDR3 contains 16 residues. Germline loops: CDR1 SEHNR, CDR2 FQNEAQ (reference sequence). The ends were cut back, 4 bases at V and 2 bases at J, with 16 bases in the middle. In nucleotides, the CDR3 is TGTGCCAGCAGCTCGATGTCCGGGAGTTACACAGATACGCAGTATTTT. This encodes CASSSMSGSYTDTQYF.

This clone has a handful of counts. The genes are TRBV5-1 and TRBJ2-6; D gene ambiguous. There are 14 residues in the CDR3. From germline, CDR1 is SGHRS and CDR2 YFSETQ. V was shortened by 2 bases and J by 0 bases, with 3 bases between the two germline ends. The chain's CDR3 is CASSFLSGANVLTF. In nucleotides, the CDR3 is TGCGCCAGCAGCTTCCTCTCTGGGGCCAACGTCCTGACTTTC.

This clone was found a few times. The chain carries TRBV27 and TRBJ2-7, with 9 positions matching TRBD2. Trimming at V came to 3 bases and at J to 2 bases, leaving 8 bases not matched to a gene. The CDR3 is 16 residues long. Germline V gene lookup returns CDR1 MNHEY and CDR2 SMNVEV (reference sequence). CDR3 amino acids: CASSFLRGRATYEQYF. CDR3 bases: TGTGCCAGCAGTTTCCTCCGCGGGAGGGCCACCTACGAGCAGTACTTC.

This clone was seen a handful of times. CDR3: CASSEAGQGSYEQYF. CDR3 in DNA: TGTGCCAGCTCAGAGGCGGGACAGGGTTCCTACGAGCAGTACTTC. The V and J genes are TRBV18 and TRBJ2-7; 9 bases line up with TRBD1. Looked up from germline, CDR1 is KGHSH and CDR2 is LQKENI. Losses at the gene ends were 5 bases for V and 1 base for J; bases not matched to a gene: 6. The CDR3 runs 15 residues.